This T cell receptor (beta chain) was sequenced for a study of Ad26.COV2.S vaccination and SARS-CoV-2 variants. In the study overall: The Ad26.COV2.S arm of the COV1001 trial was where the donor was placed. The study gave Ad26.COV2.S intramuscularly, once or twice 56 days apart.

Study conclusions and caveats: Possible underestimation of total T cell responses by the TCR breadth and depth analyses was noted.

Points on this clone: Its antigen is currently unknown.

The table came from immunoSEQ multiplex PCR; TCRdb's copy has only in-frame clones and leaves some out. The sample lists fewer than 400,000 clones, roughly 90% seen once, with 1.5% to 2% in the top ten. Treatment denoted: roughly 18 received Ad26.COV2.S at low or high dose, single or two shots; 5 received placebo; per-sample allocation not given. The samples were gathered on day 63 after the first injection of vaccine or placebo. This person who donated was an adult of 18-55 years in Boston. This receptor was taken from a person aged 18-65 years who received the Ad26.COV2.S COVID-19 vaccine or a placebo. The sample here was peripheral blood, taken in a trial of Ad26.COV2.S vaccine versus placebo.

For the CDR3, the DNA is TGTGCCAGCAGTGATCAGGGGGCTGGAGGCTACACCTTC. Translation: CASSDQGAGGYTF. The chain uses TRBV6-4 and TRBJ1-2, with TRBD1 matching over 8 bases. Germline CDR1 is MRHNA and CDR2 is SNTAGT. V trimming: 3 bases; J trimming: 8 bases; junction bases outside the gene matches: 5. There are 13 residues in the CDR3.